This TCR beta chain was identified during a study of T cell responses to AZD1222 COVID-19 vaccine. As regards this clone: Its specificity is not known.

V lost 5 bases, J lost 6 bases, and 8 bases stayed unmatched. The CDR3 sequence is 15 residues long. CDR1 and CDR2 (germline): SGHRS, YFSETQ. Whole-study findings and limits: Females outnumbered males among donors, who were mostly white British; clonal diversity was possibly underestimated. Spike was spanned by vaccine-associated CD4 TCRs, with dominance at 160-218 and 743-854.

The table came from immunoSEQ multiplex PCR; TCRdb's copy has only in-frame clones and leaves some out. The table records under 100,000 clones, approximately 85% of them present only once. The genes are TRBV5-1 and TRBJ2-1; TRBD2 aligns across 10 bases. The starting material was peripheral blood, obtained 28 days after the second AZD1222 dose. This TCR was sampled from an adult who received the AZD1222 COVID-19 vaccine. The CDR3 coding sequence is TGCGCCAGCAGATTCCGGGCTAGCGGGAGCAATGAGCAGTTCTTC. It encodes CASRFRASGSNEQFF.